Shown below are 9 T cell receptor beta chains from a single sample sequenced in a study of identical twins. TCRdb redid the calling of the 5' RACE reads with MiXCR, one entry per CDR3 protein. Among some 500,000 distinct CDR3 sequences listed, 7.5% to 10% were seen once. Another study also made use of these data, one on yellow fever vaccine responses in identical twins.

Sequencing was carried out using PBMCs. Receptors originate from a woman aged 18-29 years in good health.

This clonotype showed up just a few times. The CDR3 region is CASSFFSSYEQYF. The CDR3 nucleotides read TGTGCCAGCAGCTTTTTCAGCTCCTACGAGCAGTACTTC. This chain connects TRBV7-2 to TRBJ2-7; no clear D gene. The CDR3 is 13 residues long. CDR1 is SGHTA and CDR2 is FQGNSA in the germline V gene. Trimming removed 3 bases at V and 0 bases at J, with 6 bases between.

This clonotype was counted a few times. The rearrangement joins TRBV5-1 to TRBJ2-3, with D possibly being TRBD1 or TRBD2 (5 bases each). This CDR3 comprises 14 residues. The V end was cut by 0 bases, the J end by 2 bases, with 7 bases between. The germline gives CDR1 SGHRS, CDR2 YFSETQ. The CDR3 is CASSLDGTTDTQYF. CDR3 nucleotides: TGCGCCAGCAGCTTGGATGGGACCACAGATACGCAGTATTTT. The variable domain in full, completed from reference TRBV5-1 and TRBJ2-3, reads KAGVTQTPRYLIKTRGQQVTLSCSPISGHRSVSWYQQTPGQGLQFLFEYFSETQRNKGNFPGRFSGRQFSNSRSEMNVSTLELGDSALYLCASSLDGTTDTQYFGPGTRLTVL.

The chain is built from TRBV25-1 and TRBJ2-3; D is perhaps TRBD2 (7 bases). Trimming removed 7 bases from V and 2 bases from J, with 16 bases in between. CDR3 length equals 15 residues. The V gene's germline CDR1 is MGHDK and CDR2 SYGVNS. The CDR3 DNA reads TGTGCCAGCACCACGGGGGGCGGGTTCACAGATACGCAGTATTTT. Amino acid sequence: CASTTGGGFTDTQYF.

The chain uses TRBV7-2 and TRBJ2-3; weak D call: TRBD2 (7 bases). V was clipped by 0 bases and J by 5 bases, with 12 bases between them. The CDR3 runs to 15 residues. Looked up from germline, CDR1 is SGHTA and CDR2 is FQGNSA. As DNA, the CDR3 is TGTGCCAGCAGCTTAGCGGGGGGGCTATTAGATACGCAGTATTTT. Its protein product is CASSLAGGLLDTQYF.

This clonotype was detected many times. The chain recombines TRBV5-1 with TRBJ2-1, with D perhaps assigned TRBD1 or TRBD2 (5 bases each). Looked up from germline, CDR1 is SGHRS and CDR2 is YFSETQ. The CDR3 runs to 14 residues. V dropped 2 bases and J dropped 3 bases, with 9 bases sitting between them. CDR3 sequence (DNA): TGCGCCAGCAGCTTTTGGGGGAACTACAATGAGCAGTTCTTC. It specifies CASSFWGNYNEQFF.

The table lists this clonotype with a few counts. The rearrangement joins TRBV6-2 or TRBV6-3 to TRBJ2-1, with D possibly being TRBD2 (5 bases). Germline CDR1 MNHEY, CDR2 SVGEGT. V gave up 0 bases and J gave up 4 bases, with 16 bases separating them. This CDR3 is built from 17 residues. The CDR3 sequence: CASSYSQDSDLYNEQFF. The CDR3 DNA sequence: TGTGCCAGCAGTTACTCCCAGGACTCAGACCTTTACAATGAGCAGTTCTTC.

V usage is TRBV27 and J usage is TRBJ2-3, with D uncertain. The CDR3 loop spans 14 amino acids. Trimming shortened V by 2 bases and J by 2 bases, and 8 bases separated the two germline ends. Germline CDR1 is MNHEY and CDR2 is SMNVEV (reference sequence). CDR3 DNA: TGTGCCAGCAGTTTAACCGTAAACACAGATACGCAGTATTTT. Its protein is CASSLTVNTDTQYF.

This clonotype was seen a handful of times. The chain is built from TRBV27 and TRBJ1-6; D remains ambiguous. The germline gives CDR1 MNHEY, CDR2 SMNVEV (reference sequence). This CDR3 comprises 21 residues. Trimming removed 1 base from V and 0 bases from J, with 22 bases in between. CDR3 sequence (DNA): TGTGCCAGCAGTTTATTGCACCCGCGGGGTTATCTAAGCTCCTATAATTCACCCCTCCACTTT. Translation: CASSLLHPRGYLSSYNSPLHF.

As DNA, the CDR3 is TGTGCCAGCAGTTACTCGGCGGCTAGCGGATACAATGAGCAGTTCTTC. This translates into CASSYSAASGYNEQFF. This rearrangement joins TRBV6-5 to TRBJ2-1, with 7 bases that match TRBD2. The CDR3 is 16 residues long. With V trimmed by 0 bases and J by 4 bases, 6 bases remained unmatched. From germline, CDR1 is MNHEY and CDR2 SVGAGI.